This TCR beta chain was recorded in a study of cytomegalovirus exposure and HLA in healthy donors. At the level of the study: Earlier findings included about 120 million unique TCR beta sequences obtained from about 170 million T cells. The study placed around 80% of its roughly 400 genotyped donors in the Caucasian-associated ancestry cluster. Findings and caveats of the study: Because they were indistinguishable, some V segments, including TRBV6-2 and TRBV6-3, were excluded. More clonal expansion characterized HLA-associated TCR beta chains than equally common others in a later analysis.

Between the trimmed V and J ends, which lost 4 bases and 0 bases, there was a span of 26 bases. Germline V lookup: CDR1 SGHRS, CDR2 YFSETQ. There are 19 residues in the CDR3. PCR used 60 Vbeta primers and 13 Jbeta primers. Generated by immunoSEQ multiplex PCR, the TCRdb table keeps only in-frame clones and is missing some. There are about 47,000 clones in the sample, with about a sixth held by the top ten. A note on this clone: Its specificity is not known.

The sequencing sample was made of PBMCs. The gene calls are TRBV5-1 and TRBJ2-7; tentative D call: TRBD2 (6 bases). The TCR comes from a male donor in good health and CMV-seronegative. In nucleotides, the CDR3 is TGCGCCAGCAGCCTTGGAATCCGTAGCGGCAGTTGGAGCTCCTACGAGCAGTACTTC. Protein: CASSLGIRSGSWSSYEQYF.